The clone carrying this T cell receptor beta chain was observed at least ten times. The data derive from a study of blood T cells in healthy people across ages. V gave up 5 bases and J gave up 2 bases, with 24 bases separating them. This CDR3 is built from 18 residues. Germline V gene sequence: CDR1 ENHRY, CDR2 SYGVKD. Sample-barcoded 5' priming and a J-beta primer mix drove a second PCR of roughly 7 to 11 cycles. TCRdb reanalysed the 5' RACE reads using MiXCR and keeps one entry per CDR3 protein. The sample shows 630,000 or so distinct CDR3 sequences, 32% of them seen only once. The chain recombines TRBV10-3 with TRBJ2-5; D tentatively fits TRBD1 or TRBD2 (5 bases each). The clonotype comes from a woman of 80 years or more in good health. The source material was blood. The CDR3, as DNA: TGTGCCATCAGTCAGAGGTCCGTGGGGGTAATAGGACAAGAGACCCAGTACTTC. It yields the protein CAISQRSVGVIGQETQYF.